The clone carrying this T cell receptor beta chain was seen many times. Its specificity is unknown. Per germline, CDR1 LNHNV and CDR2 YYDKDF (reference sequence). Trimming removed 0 bases from V and 6 bases from J, with 4 bases in between. The CDR3 consists of 12 residues. A single record per CDR3 protein comes from TCRdb applying MiXCR to the 5' RACE reads. The data hold 150,000 to 200,000 distinct CDR3 sequences, with 10% to 15% observed a single time. The sample is drawn from a study of CD8 T cells in ankylosing spondylitis. Study-wide results and limits: Disease-linked clones displayed a CD8+ phenotype and appeared relatively rarely in peripheral blood. Characteristic, it appeared, of ankylosing spondylitis blood was a TCR beta motif of about eight highly homologous variants.

The sample comprised blood, either unsorted or a sorted T cell fraction (not recorded which). The J gene is TRBJ2-3, the V gene TRBV15; no firm D call. The source is a female donor with ankylosing spondylitis or in good health (not recorded which). CDR3 sequence (DNA): TGTGCCACCAGCAGAGATAGGGATACGCAGTATTTT. Protein: CATSRDRDTQYF.